This entry describes one T cell receptor beta chain. The CDR3 has 15 residues. Germline CDR1 SGHTA, CDR2 FQGNSA. The V and J ends lost 5 bases and 3 bases, in that order; junction bases with no gene match: 6. The entry originates in a study of blood T cell repertoires in COVID-19. Participants were placed into cohorts based on the clinical history they reported. The assay was immunoSEQ multiplex PCR, and TCRdb's table has in-frame clones only and misses some. The table includes 310,000 or so clones, around 90% detected once. Sequencing input: PBMCs or T cells enriched from blood (not recorded which). The source of this sequence is a woman aged 25 to 39 who had recovered from COVID-19. The chain combines TRBV7-2 with TRBJ2-3; 9 bases are shared with TRBD1. The CDR3 nucleotides read TGTGCCAGCAGCCTCGACAGGGGGTTGACAGATACGCAGTATTTT. Translation: CASSLDRGLTDTQYF.